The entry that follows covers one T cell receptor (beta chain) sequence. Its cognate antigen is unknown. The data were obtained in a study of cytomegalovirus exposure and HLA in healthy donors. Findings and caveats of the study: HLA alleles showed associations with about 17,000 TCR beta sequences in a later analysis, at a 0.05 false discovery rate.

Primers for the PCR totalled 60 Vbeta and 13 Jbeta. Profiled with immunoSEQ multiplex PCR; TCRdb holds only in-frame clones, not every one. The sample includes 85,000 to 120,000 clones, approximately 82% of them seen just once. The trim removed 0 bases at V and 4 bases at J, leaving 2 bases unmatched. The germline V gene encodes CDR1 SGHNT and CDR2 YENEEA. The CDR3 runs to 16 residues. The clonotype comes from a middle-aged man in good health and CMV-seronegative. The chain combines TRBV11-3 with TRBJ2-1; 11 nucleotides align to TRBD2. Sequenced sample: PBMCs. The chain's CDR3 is CASSLDSGGAYNEQFF. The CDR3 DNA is TGTGCCAGCAGCTTAGATAGCGGGGGGGCATACAATGAGCAGTTCTTC.